These 21 T cell receptor beta chains share one sample of origin, sequenced in a study of blood T cell repertoires in COVID-19. The repertoire was sequenced with immunoSEQ multiplex PCR; TCRdb's copy has only in-frame clones and lacks some. The table includes about 120,000 clones, about 90% detected once. Sequenced material: peripheral blood. The origin of the receptors is a woman aged 45-59 years with active or convalescent COVID-19.

The genes are TRBV5-1 and TRBJ2-2, with TRBD2 matching over 7 bases. V lost 5 bases and J lost 3; bases outside the gene matches: 4. The CDR3 is 14 residues long. Germline CDR1 SGHRS, CDR2 YFSETQ. CDR3 DNA: TGCGCCAGCAGGGGGGGGAGCGACACCGGGGAGCTGTTTTTT. Translation gives CASRGGSDTGELFF.

The CDR3 DNA is TGTGCGACCCGATTAGTCGGCGGTTCACCCCTCCACTTT. As protein: CATRLVGGSPLHF. V and J are TRBV5-5 and TRBJ1-6; D ambiguous. The CDR3 extends over 13 amino acids. CDR1 is SGHKS, CDR2 YYEKEE, per germline (reference sequence).

The chain has TRBV6-2 or TRBV6-3 and TRBJ2-7, with 11 positions matching TRBD2. V trimming: 5 bases; J trimming: 5 bases; junction bases outside the gene matches: 8. Germline V gene sequence: CDR1 MNHEY, CDR2 SVGEGT. The CDR3 extends over 15 amino acids. CDR3 sequence: CASSTWTSGLHEQYF. Written as DNA, the CDR3 is TGTGCCAGCAGTACATGGACTAGCGGGCTCCACGAGCAGTACTTC.

This sequence joins TRBV27 and TRBJ2-7; 9 positions match TRBD2. Trimming cost V 2 bases and J 6 bases; bases outside gene matches: 8. The V gene's germline CDR1 is MNHEY and CDR2 SMNVEV (reference sequence). This CDR3 contains 15 residues. This chain's CDR3 is CASSLMASGKGEQYF. The CDR3 DNA reads TGTGCCAGCAGTTTAATGGCTAGCGGGAAAGGCGAGCAGTACTTC.

Only one count was recorded for this clone. The genes are TRBV10-3 and TRBJ2-2; 7 nucleotides match TRBD1. The junction had 15 bases not matched to a gene; V was cut back by 2 bases and J by 0 bases. The CDR3 is 20 amino acids. Germline CDR1 ENHRY, CDR2 SYGVKD. The DNA of the CDR3 is TGTGCCATCAGTGAGGCCAGACAGGGCCCAATTACCCCGAACACCGGGGAGCTGTTTTTT. Translation: CAISEARQGPITPNTGELFF.

The chain has TRBV9 and TRBJ2-7; 8 nucleotides line up with TRBD2. Germline CDR1 reads SGDLS; CDR2 reads YYNGEE. Germline trimming cut 2 bases from V and 2 bases from J; bases unmatched to any gene: 3. The CDR3 spans 14 residues. The CDR3: CASSVSGKAYEQYF. DNA for the CDR3: TGTGCCAGCAGCGTTAGCGGGAAAGCCTACGAGCAGTACTTC.

The chain recombines TRBV9 with TRBJ2-7; 8 bases line up with TRBD1. J was trimmed by 1 base and V by 4 bases; bases with no gene match: 7. CDR3 length: 15 residues. The germline gives CDR1 SGDLS, CDR2 YYNGEE. The CDR3 sequence is CASSHGQGQSYEQYF. CDR3 bases: TGTGCCAGCAGCCATGGACAGGGCCAATCCTACGAGCAGTACTTC.

The table lists this clone with a count of one. The rearrangement uses TRBV29-1 and TRBJ2-1; the D gene is possibly TRBD2 (5 bases). Germline V gives CDR1 SQVTM, CDR2 ANQGSEA. The CDR3 covers 10 residues. V was clipped by 4 bases and J by 9 bases, with 7 bases between them. DNA for the CDR3: TGCAGCGTTGTAGCGCCTGAGCAGTTCTTC. Translation: CSVVAPEQFF.

The V call is TRBV18, the J call TRBJ2-5; D ambiguous. V lost 1 base and J 5 bases, leaving 17 bases between the germline ends. The CDR3 consists of 16 residues. Germline CDR1 is KGHSH and CDR2 is LQKENI. The CDR3 loop is CASSPRGVRVLETQYF. The CDR3, as DNA: TGTGCCAGCTCACCACGTGGTGTTAGAGTGTTGGAGACCCAGTACTTC.

The chain carries TRBV28 and TRBJ2-1; possibly TRBD1 for D (6 bases). Germline CDR1 is MDHEN and CDR2 is SYDVKM. Between the trimmed V and J ends, which lost 5 bases and 8 bases, there was a span of 10 bases. The CDR3 is made up of 12 amino acids. The CDR3 bases are TGTGCCAGCAGTGCCCAGGGGCATGAGCAGTTCTTC. It yields the protein CASSAQGHEQFF.

The CDR3 sequence is CASSLSGNGWDEQFF. The CDR3 coding sequence is TGTGCCAGCAGTTTAAGCGGGAATGGTTGGGATGAGCAGTTCTTC. V and J are TRBV28 and TRBJ2-1, with 7 bases aligning to TRBD2. Unmatched junction bases numbered 9, after V lost 2 bases and J lost 8 bases. CDR3 length equals 15 residues. The germline V gene has CDR1 MDHEN and CDR2 SYDVKM.

This clone was detected only a few times. The chain has TRBV20-1 and TRBJ1-1; D call uncertain. The germline V and J ends were trimmed by 3 bases and 7 bases, with 21 bases remaining between them. The germline CDR1 and CDR2 sequences are DFQATT and SNEGSKA (reference sequence). The CDR3 runs 15 residues. CDR3 sequence reads: CSASKGSRFRGEAFF. The DNA of the CDR3 is TGCAGTGCTAGTAAAGGCAGTAGGTTCCGGGGTGAAGCTTTCTTT.

The J gene is TRBJ2-7, the V gene TRBV11-1; 12 nucleotides align to TRBD1. J gave up 5 bases and V 5 bases, and 7 bases lay outside the gene matches. Germline V lookup: CDR1 SGHAT, CDR2 FQDESV (reference sequence). The CDR3 runs 15 residues. The CDR3: CASSLPGQGAHEQYF. In DNA form, the CDR3 reads TGTGCCAGCAGCCTCCCGGGACAGGGGGCCCACGAGCAGTACTTC.

The V gene is TRBV7-3, the J gene TRBJ2-2; D ambiguous. The germline CDR1 and CDR2 sequences are SGHTA and FQGTGA. Trimming took off 5 bases at V and 7 bases at J, with 8 bases between the two ends. The CDR3 consists of 12 residues. The CDR3 sequence: CASSPDYGELFF. The CDR3 bases are TGTGCCAGCAGCCCAGATTACGGGGAGCTGTTTTTT.

The chain is built from TRBV9 and TRBJ2-5; D not certain. V dropped 4 bases and J dropped 2 bases, with 15 bases sitting between them. Per the germline V gene, CDR1 is SGDLS and CDR2 is YYNGEE. CDR3 length: 15 residues. Here the CDR3 reads CASSPRQASQETQYF. CDR3 DNA: TGTGCCAGCAGCCCCCGGCAGGCTTCGCAAGAGACCCAGTACTTC.

A few counts support this clone. The chain joins TRBV10-3 to TRBJ1-1; 9 bases match TRBD1. V lost 8 bases and J lost 8; bases outside the gene matches: 12. Germline CDR1 ENHRY, CDR2 SYGVKD. This CDR3 is built from 14 residues. In DNA form, the CDR3 reads TGTGCCATCCGATTTGAGGGACAGGGCTCCGAAGCTTTCTTT. It encodes CAIRFEGQGSEAFF.

V gene TRBV5-4 combines with J gene TRBJ2-1; the match to TRBD1 covers 9 bases. This CDR3 region has 17 residues. CDR1 and CDR2 from the germline V gene are SGHNT and YYREEE (reference sequence). V was clipped by 5 bases and J by 0 bases; unmatched bases: 9. The CDR3 sequence is CASRVGQGLSSYNEQFF. CDR3 DNA: TGTGCCAGCAGGGTCGGACAGGGGCTTAGCTCCTACAATGAGCAGTTCTTC. Together with reference TRBV5-4 and TRBJ2-1, the CDR3 gives the full variable domain: ETGVTQSPTHLIKTRGQQVTLRCSSQSGHNTVSWYQQALGQGPQFIFQYYREEENGRGNFPPRFSGLQFPNYSSELNVNALELDDSALYLCASRVGQGLSSYNEQFFGPGTRLTVL.

DNA for the CDR3: TGCGCCAGCAGCTTGGGACTAGCATCCTACAATGAGCAGTTCTTC. Translating gives CASSLGLASYNEQFF. The J gene is TRBJ2-1, the V gene TRBV5-1, with 7 bases identical to TRBD2. With V trimmed by 0 bases and J by 1 base, 1 base remained unmatched. Germline V gene data show CDR1 as SGHRS and CDR2 as YFSETQ. This CDR3 comprises 15 residues.

The V gene is TRBV4-1, the J gene TRBJ2-5; TRBD2 matches at 8 bases. Trimming cost V 4 bases and J 5 bases; bases outside gene matches: 3. Germline-derived CDR1 and CDR2 are MGHRA and YSYEKL. This CDR3 has 13 residues. CDR3 loop: CASSPSGSETQYF. CDR3 bases: TGCGCCAGCAGCCCAAGCGGGAGTGAGACCCAGTACTTC.

The V and J genes are TRBV28 and TRBJ2-5; possible D gene TRBD1, 5 bases. CDR1 MDHEN and CDR2 SYDVKM come from the germline V gene. The CDR3 runs to 14 residues. V lost 4 bases, J lost 3 bases, and 12 bases lay in between. The CDR3 sequence: CASSSMGQEETQYF. The CDR3 coding sequence is TGTGCCAGCAGTTCGATGGGGCAAGAAGAGACCCAGTACTTC.

CDR3 coding DNA: TGTGCCAGCAGTTCGGCGGGGACGACCTACAATGAGCAGTTCTTC. Its translation: CASSSAGTTYNEQFF. The chain links TRBV28 to TRBJ2-1; TRBD2 might be the D (6 bases). The length of the CDR3 is 15 residues. Trimming pared 4 bases from V and 2 bases from J, leaving 12 bases between. Germline assignment: CDR1 MDHEN and CDR2 SYDVKM.